This TCR beta chain is from a study of regulatory T cells in long-lasting Graves disease. Time point specified: persistent/refractory GD, antithyroid drugs over 5 years with positive TRAb. The TCR library used RNA extracted from PBMCs. A blood draw put around 9 milliliters of peripheral blood into EDTA tubes. This clonotype was seen many times. Its antigen is not identified. Findings and limits, study-wide: Persistent disease showed a preference for TRBV28, TRBJ1-2 and TRBJ2-5. Among the persistent patients, 2,741 public clonotypes were shared, more than the roughly 990 shared among new patients.

Combining iRepertoire HTBI primers with Arm-PCR of CDR3 regions, the authors built TCR beta libraries. From the multiplex PCR reads, TCRdb called clonotypes with MiXCR, one entry per CDR3 protein. Here the sample spans roughly 400,000 distinct CDR3 sequences, roughly 21% being singletons. V was pared by 6 bases and J by 2 bases, with 20 bases between. Germline CDR1 is MDHEN and CDR2 is SYDVKM. This CDR3 has 17 residues. The sequence came from a female donor with Graves disease. The chain combines TRBV28 with TRBJ2-4; D not resolved. Material: peripheral blood mononuclear cells (PBMCs), obtained when the disease was refractory, from a patient treated with antithyroid drugs. The CDR3 sequence is CASRIRGPLSTKNIQYF. DNA for the CDR3: TGTGCCAGCAGGATTAGAGGCCCTTTATCGACCAAAAACATTCAGTACTTC.